The 29 T cell receptor beta chains presented below share a single source sample, sequenced in a study of T-cell memory formation after mild COVID-19. MiXCR, applied by TCRdb to the 5' RACE reads, yields one record per CDR3 protein. The table has some 450,000 distinct CDR3 sequences, under 20% seen once. The specimen was PBMCs or a T cell subset sorted from them (not recorded which). These receptors came from a young man who had mild COVID-19 (a few samples of this study predate the infection). Cell type and time point are not known.

The chain carries TRBV4-1 and TRBJ1-6; D is unresolved. The V gene's germline CDR1 is MGHRA and CDR2 YSYEKL. This CDR3 contains 18 residues. Trimming stripped 1 base from V and 6 bases from J, with 19 bases between. CDR3 sequence reads: CASSQGQLRNWFNSPLHF. As DNA, the CDR3 is TGCGCCAGCAGCCAAGGTCAATTGAGGAACTGGTTTAATTCACCCCTCCACTTT.

This clonotype was counted at least ten times. The gene calls are TRBV24-1 and TRBJ2-1; 11 bases match TRBD2. CDR3 length: 16 residues. Looked up from germline, CDR1 is KGHDR and CDR2 is SFDVKD. V lost 5 bases, J lost 8 bases, and 10 bases stayed unmatched. DNA of the CDR3: TGTGCCACCAGTGCGGCTAGCGGGGGGTCACCGGATGAGCAGTTCTTC. Residues: CATSAASGGSPDEQFF.

This clonotype was detected only a few times. The rearrangement joins TRBV10-3 to TRBJ2-3; TRBD2 agrees at 9 bases. Trimming took 8 bases from V and 9 from J; bases not matched to a gene: 6. CDR3 length equals 12 residues. CDR1 and CDR2 (germline): ENHRY, SYGVKD. CDR3 nucleotide sequence: TGTGCCATCTCCAGCGGGGGGAAAACGCAGTATTTT. Residues: CAISSGGKTQYF.

J is TRBJ2-3 and V is TRBV3-1; D remains ambiguous. CDR3 length: 14 amino acids. Germline CDR1 is LGHDT and CDR2 is YNNKEL (reference sequence). The V end was cut by 0 bases, the J end by 5 bases, with 9 bases between. The CDR3 protein is CASSQDLRGDTQYF. DNA for the CDR3: TGTGCCAGCAGCCAAGATTTGAGAGGAGATACGCAGTATTTT.

A few counts support this clonotype. This rearrangement joins TRBV4-3 to TRBJ2-2; D might be TRBD1 or TRBD2, each matching 5 bases. Germline V gives CDR1 LGHNA, CDR2 YSLEER. This CDR3 contains 14 residues. Trimming removed 4 bases at V and 5 bases at J, with 11 bases between. Written as DNA, the CDR3 is TGCGCCAGCAGCCGTGGGACCGGGACCGGGGAGCTGTTTTTT. This gives the protein CASSRGTGTGELFF.

This chain joins TRBV15 and TRBJ2-7, with TRBD1 matching over 12 bases. From germline, CDR1 is LNHNV and CDR2 YYDKDF (reference sequence). There are 15 residues in the CDR3. The ends lost 2 bases at V and 5 bases at J; junction bases unmatched: 4. CDR3 protein: CATSRPGQGAHEQYV. CDR3 DNA: TGTGCCACCAGCAGACCGGGACAGGGGGCCCACGAGCAGTACGTC.

The rearrangement links TRBV20-1 to TRBJ2-5, with TRBD1 matching 10 bases. V shed 6 bases and J 4 bases; nucleotides not matched to a gene: 11. Germline V lookup: CDR1 DFQATT, CDR2 SNEGSKA (reference sequence). The CDR3 covers 15 residues. The CDR3 region is CSAASPGQGRETQYF. In nucleotides, the CDR3 is TGCAGTGCCGCGTCCCCGGGACAGGGGCGAGAGACCCAGTACTTC.

This rearrangement joins TRBV7-8 to TRBJ1-1; 7 bases agree with TRBD1. This CDR3 spans 15 amino acids. Germline V gene lookup returns CDR1 SGHVS and CDR2 FQNEAQ. Trimming cost V 1 base and J 1 base; bases outside gene matches: 3. The CDR3 sequence: CASSLGRTGNTEAFF. The CDR3 DNA reads as TGTGCCAGCAGCTTAGGACGGACAGGGAACACTGAAGCTTTCTTT.

The chain employs TRBV7-8 and TRBJ1-1; D is unclear. V lost 2 bases and J 1 base, leaving 14 bases between the germline ends. CDR1 is SGHVS and CDR2 is FQNEAQ in the germline V gene. The CDR3 is 16 amino acids. CDR3 coding DNA: TGTGCCAGCAGCTTAATTGTTGGCAGCGCGAACACTGAAGCTTTCTTT. It encodes CASSLIVGSANTEAFF.

The chain joins TRBV7-2 to TRBJ2-2; 15 bases match TRBD2. Trimming cost V 1 base and J 4 bases; bases outside gene matches: 10. This CDR3 is built from 20 residues. Germline loops: CDR1 SGHTA, CDR2 FQGNSA. Written as DNA, the CDR3 is TGTGCCAGCAGCTTAGTCCCGGGACTAGCGGGGGGCGAAATCACCGGGGAGCTGTTTTTT. This codes for CASSLVPGLAGGEITGELFF.

This clonotype was recorded many times. The chain combines TRBV27 with TRBJ1-6; D remains unclear. Trimming removed 2 bases from V and 8 bases from J, with 13 bases in between. Germline loops: CDR1 MNHEY, CDR2 SMNVEV (reference sequence). The CDR3 covers 15 residues. CDR3 in amino acids: CASSLRGGMDSPLHF. The DNA of the CDR3 is TGTGCCAGCAGTTTACGTGGTGGCATGGATTCACCCCTCCACTTT.

The gene calls are TRBV7-7 and TRBJ2-3; D ambiguous. V was cut by 2 bases and J by 4 bases, with 10 bases left in between. This CDR3 spans 14 amino acids. Germline CDR1 SSHAT, CDR2 FNYEAQ (reference sequence). The CDR3 nucleotides read TGTGCCAGCAGCTTACGAGCAGTCCCAGATACGCAGTATTTT. Translation gives CASSLRAVPDTQYF.

J is TRBJ1-2 and V is TRBV5-1; D is unclear. V was cut by 0 bases and J by 3 bases, with 15 bases left in between. Germline V gene data show CDR1 as SGHRS and CDR2 as YFSETQ. The CDR3 is 16 amino acids. The CDR3 sequence: CASSLATGLSYYGYTF. DNA for the CDR3: TGCGCCAGCAGCTTGGCGACCGGACTAAGTTACTATGGCTACACCTTC.

There are a few counts of this clonotype. This chain links TRBV6-1 with TRBJ2-7, with 8 bases that match TRBD1. The CDR3 is 14 residues long. J gave up 2 bases and V 8 bases, and 8 bases lay outside the gene matches. Per germline, CDR1 MNHNS and CDR2 SASEGT. Here the CDR3 DNA reads TGTGCCAGCTTGACGACAGGGGCTACCTACGAGCAGTACTTC. As protein: CASLTTGATYEQYF.

The chain joins TRBV5-1 to TRBJ2-1, with D perhaps TRBD1 or TRBD2 (5 bases each). The CDR3 runs to 16 residues. CDR1 and CDR2 from the germline V gene are SGHRS and YFSETQ. Trimming shortened V by 0 bases and J by 7 bases, and 17 bases separated the two germline ends. CDR3 DNA sequence: TGCGCCAGCAGCTTGGTAAGGGACCTCACCTTGAATGAGCAGTTCTTC. Protein product: CASSLVRDLTLNEQFF.

The chain combines TRBV11-2 with TRBJ2-3, with TRBD1 matching 8 bases. The V segment lost 6 bases and the J segment 14 bases; nucleotides outside the gene matches: 10. Germline V lookup: CDR1 SGHAT, CDR2 FQNNGV. The CDR3 consists of 12 residues. Here the CDR3 DNA reads TGTGCCAGCAGTCTAGACAGGGGAGCCCGGTATTTT. It encodes CASSLDRGARYF. Full variable domain (missing parts from reference TRBV11-2 and TRBJ2-3): EAGVAQSPRYKIIEKRQSVAFWCNPISGHATLYWYQQILGQGPKLLIQFQNNGVVDDSQLPKDRFSAERLKGVDSTLKIQPAKLEDSAVYLCASSLDRGARYFGPGTRLTVL.

This clonotype showed up many times. The J gene is TRBJ2-3, the V gene TRBV25-1; no definite D call. Germline loops: CDR1 MGHDK, CDR2 SYGVNS. The ends were cut back, 6 bases at V and 2 bases at J, with 12 bases in the middle. CDR3 length equals 14 residues. The CDR3 DNA reads as TGTGCCAGCAGGCCCCAGGTCCCCACAGATACGCAGTATTTT. Amino acids: CASRPQVPTDTQYF.

V is TRBV7-6 and J is TRBJ2-5; tentative D call: TRBD1 (7 bases). Trimming shortened V by 1 base and J by 10 bases, and 19 bases separated the two germline ends. Germline V CDR1 and CDR2: SGHVS, FNYEAQ. The CDR3 is 15 residues long. The CDR3 sequence: CASSLGGINQGGQYF. CDR3 DNA sequence: TGTGCCAGCAGCTTAGGGGGCATAAACCAGGGGGGCCAGTACTTC.

The gene calls are TRBV15 and TRBJ2-3; weak D call: TRBD2 (5 bases). The V and J ends lost 3 bases and 4 bases respectively, with 11 bases between them. Per germline, CDR1 LNHNV and CDR2 YYDKDF (reference sequence). The CDR3 runs to 14 residues. In DNA form, the CDR3 reads TGTGCCACCAGCAGCCCTAGCAGCGCAGATACGCAGTATTTT. Translated: CATSSPSSADTQYF.

This clonotype was detected many times. This sequence joins TRBV5-1 and TRBJ1-5; TRBD1 might be the D (5 bases). This CDR3 has 13 residues. The germline V gene encodes CDR1 SGHRS and CDR2 YFSETQ. V gave up 2 bases and J gave up 5 bases, with 8 bases separating them. The CDR3 DNA is TGCGCCAGCAGCTTAGACAGAGATCAGCCCCAGCATTTT. This gives the protein CASSLDRDQPQHF. Full variable domain (outside the CDR3, taken from reference TRBV5-1 and TRBJ1-5): KAGVTQTPRYLIKTRGQQVTLSCSPISGHRSVSWYQQTPGQGLQFLFEYFSETQRNKGNFPGRFSGRQFSNSRSEMNVSTLELGDSALYLCASSLDRDQPQHFGDGTRLSIL.

A few counts support this clonotype. V gene TRBV7-2 combines with J gene TRBJ2-3, with 10 bases aligning to TRBD2. V lost 4 bases to trimming and J lost 1 base; unmatched junction nucleotides: 5. This CDR3 has 16 amino acids. In germline, CDR1 is SGHTA, CDR2 FQGNSA. CDR3 loop: CASSWKSGGGTDTQYF. DNA of the CDR3: TGTGCCAGCAGCTGGAAGAGCGGGGGGGGCACAGATACGCAGTATTTT.

The chain joins TRBV4-1 to TRBJ2-7; TRBD2 is a possible D gene (7 bases). The CDR3 runs to 15 residues. Trimming shortened V by 6 bases and J by 5 bases, and 20 bases separated the two germline ends. In germline, CDR1 is MGHRA, CDR2 YSYEKL. The DNA of the CDR3 is TGCGCCAGCAGAGCGGGACACCTCAGGTGGAACGAGCAGTACTTC. Protein: CASRAGHLRWNEQYF.

This clonotype was seen more than once but under ten times. The rearrangement joins TRBV5-1 to TRBJ2-1; a possible D gene is TRBD2 (6 bases). The ends were cut back, 5 bases at V and 6 bases at J, with 12 bases in the middle. The CDR3 spans 13 residues. Germline V gives CDR1 SGHRS, CDR2 YFSETQ. CDR3 coding DNA: TGCGCCAGCAGAACAACTAGCTCCAATGAGCAGTTCTTC. It specifies CASRTTSSNEQFF.

V gene TRBV20-1 combines with J gene TRBJ1-6, with 8 bases matching TRBD1. The ends lost 5 bases at V and 8 bases at J; junction bases unmatched: 5. The germline V gene has CDR1 DFQATT and CDR2 SNEGSKA (reference sequence). This CDR3 comprises 13 residues. CDR3: CSAPGQGDSPLHF. In DNA form, the CDR3 reads TGCAGTGCTCCAGGACAGGGAGATTCACCCCTCCACTTT.

There are many counts of this clonotype. J is TRBJ2-7 and V is TRBV12-3 or TRBV12-4; possible D gene TRBD2, 6 bases. The V end lost 5 bases, the J end lost 6 bases, and 23 bases lay between the germline ends. CDR3 length: 16 amino acids. DNA of the CDR3: TGTGCCAGCAGTCACTTCTTAGGCGGGGAGAGGAGCGAGCAGTACTTC. This sequence encodes CASSHFLGGERSEQYF.

This clonotype came up a few times. This chain connects TRBV7-6 to TRBJ2-1; 7 nucleotides align to TRBD2. The V gene's germline CDR1 is SGHVS and CDR2 FNYEAQ. The CDR3 covers 14 residues. Trimming at V came to 1 base and at J to 9 bases, leaving 6 bases not matched to a gene. The CDR3 here is CASSLVGREGEQFF. In DNA, the CDR3 is TGTGCCAGCAGCTTAGTGGGCAGGGAGGGTGAGCAGTTCTTC. Full variable domain (rest looked up from reference TRBV7-6 and TRBJ2-1): GAGVSQSPRYKVTKRGQDVALRCDPISGHVSLYWYRQALGQGPEFLTYFNYEAQQDKSGLPNDRFSAERPEGSISTLTIQRTEQRDSAMYRCASSLVGREGEQFFGPGTRLTVL.

Only a few counts were recorded for this clonotype. The chain links TRBV4-3 to TRBJ2-1; perhaps D is TRBD1 or TRBD2 (6 bases each). CDR1 is LGHNA and CDR2 is YSLEER in the germline V gene. Trimming pared 1 base from V and 5 bases from J, leaving 15 bases between. The CDR3 length is 16 residues. The CDR3 loop is CASSQVWGATHNEQFF. The CDR3 coding sequence is TGCGCCAGCAGCCAAGTCTGGGGGGCCACCCACAATGAGCAGTTCTTC.

This clonotype was detected only a few times. The V and J genes are TRBV6-2 or TRBV6-3 and TRBJ2-1; TRBD2 agrees at 8 bases. Germline V gene lookup returns CDR1 MNHEY and CDR2 SVGEGT. Germline trimming cut 0 bases from V and 8 bases from J; bases unmatched to any gene: 9. This CDR3 contains 16 residues. CDR3 sequence (DNA): TGTGCCAGCAGTTACTCTCCCGGGGGGGGCGCGTATGAGCAGTTCTTC. Translating it yields CASSYSPGGGAYEQFF.

This clonotype was observed a handful of times. The chain has TRBV7-7 and TRBJ2-1; no reliable D call. Between the trimmed V and J ends, which lost 1 base and 7 bases, there was a span of 14 bases. Germline CDR1 reads SSHAT; CDR2 reads FNYEAQ (reference sequence). This CDR3 spans 15 amino acids. This chain's CDR3 is CASSLGDASLNEQFF. CDR3 coding DNA: TGTGCCAGCAGCTTAGGGGATGCAAGTCTAAATGAGCAGTTCTTC.